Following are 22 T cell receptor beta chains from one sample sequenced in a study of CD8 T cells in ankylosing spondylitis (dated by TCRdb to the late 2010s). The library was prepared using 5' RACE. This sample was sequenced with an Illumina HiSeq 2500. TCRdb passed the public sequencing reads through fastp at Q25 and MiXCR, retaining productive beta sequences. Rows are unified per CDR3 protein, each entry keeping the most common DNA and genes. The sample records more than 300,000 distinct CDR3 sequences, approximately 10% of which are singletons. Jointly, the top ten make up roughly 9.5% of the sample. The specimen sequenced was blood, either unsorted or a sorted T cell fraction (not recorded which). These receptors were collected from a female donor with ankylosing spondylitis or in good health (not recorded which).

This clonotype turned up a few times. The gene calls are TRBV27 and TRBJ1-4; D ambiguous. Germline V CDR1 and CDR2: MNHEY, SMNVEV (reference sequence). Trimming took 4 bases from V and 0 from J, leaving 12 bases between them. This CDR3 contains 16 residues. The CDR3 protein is CASSSWTDSTNEKLFF. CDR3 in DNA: TGTGCCAGCAGTTCCTGGACGGATTCAACTAATGAAAAACTGTTTTTT.

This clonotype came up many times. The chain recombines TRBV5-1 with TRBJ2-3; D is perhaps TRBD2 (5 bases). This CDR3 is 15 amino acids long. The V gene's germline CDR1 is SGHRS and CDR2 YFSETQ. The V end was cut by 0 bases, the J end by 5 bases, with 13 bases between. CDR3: CASSLDGVSGDTQYF. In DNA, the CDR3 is TGCGCCAGCAGCTTGGACGGGGTCTCCGGAGATACGCAGTATTTT. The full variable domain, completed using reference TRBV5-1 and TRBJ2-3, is KAGVTQTPRYLIKTRGQQVTLSCSPISGHRSVSWYQQTPGQGLQFLFEYFSETQRNKGNFPGRFSGRQFSNSRSEMNVSTLELGDSALYLCASSLDGVSGDTQYFGPGTRLTVL.

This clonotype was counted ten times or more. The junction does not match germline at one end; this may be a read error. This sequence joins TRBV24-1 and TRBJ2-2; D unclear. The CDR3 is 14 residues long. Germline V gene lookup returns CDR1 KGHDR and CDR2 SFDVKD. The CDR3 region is CATSVLGGTGELFF. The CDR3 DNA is TGTGCCACCAGTGTTTTGGGCGGAACCGGGGAGCTGTTTTTT.

CDR3 protein: CASSYSQGLPSEQYF. Here the CDR3 DNA reads TGTGCCAGCAGTTACTCGCAGGGACTACCCTCCGAGCAGTACTTC. The chain couples TRBV6-5 to TRBJ2-7; TRBD2 agrees at 7 bases. Germline CDR1 reads MNHEY; CDR2 reads SVGAGI. This CDR3 is 15 amino acids long. J gave up 6 bases and V 0 bases, and 8 bases lay outside the gene matches.

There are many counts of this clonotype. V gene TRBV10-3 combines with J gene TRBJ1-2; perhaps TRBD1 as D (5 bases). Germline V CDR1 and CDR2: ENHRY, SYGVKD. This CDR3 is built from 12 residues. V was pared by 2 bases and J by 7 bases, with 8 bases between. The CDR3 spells CAISEGAGGYTF. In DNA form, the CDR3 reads TGTGCCATCAGTGAGGGGGCAGGTGGCTACACCTTC.

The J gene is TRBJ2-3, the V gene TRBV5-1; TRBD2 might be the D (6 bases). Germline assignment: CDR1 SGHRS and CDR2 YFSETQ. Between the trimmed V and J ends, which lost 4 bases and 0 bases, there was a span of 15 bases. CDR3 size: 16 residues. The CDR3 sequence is CASSPMPSGSTDTQYF. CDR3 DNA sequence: TGCGCCAGCAGCCCCATGCCCAGCGGGAGCACAGATACGCAGTATTTT.

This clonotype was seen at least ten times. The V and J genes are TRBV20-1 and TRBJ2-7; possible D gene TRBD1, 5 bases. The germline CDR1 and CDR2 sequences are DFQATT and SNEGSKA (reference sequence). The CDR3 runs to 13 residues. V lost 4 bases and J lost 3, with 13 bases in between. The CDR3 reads CSAIGQGDYEQYF. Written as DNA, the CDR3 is TGCAGTGCTATCGGTCAGGGTGACTACGAGCAGTACTTC.

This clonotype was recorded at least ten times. This CDR3 is CASSLTDSTDTQYF. The CDR3 coding sequence is TGCGCCAGCAGCCTCACAGACAGCACAGATACGCAGTATTTT. The V and J genes are TRBV5-1 and TRBJ2-3; no clear D gene. This CDR3 comprises 14 residues. V gave up 4 bases and J gave up 0 bases, with 9 bases separating them. Germline loops: CDR1 SGHRS, CDR2 YFSETQ.

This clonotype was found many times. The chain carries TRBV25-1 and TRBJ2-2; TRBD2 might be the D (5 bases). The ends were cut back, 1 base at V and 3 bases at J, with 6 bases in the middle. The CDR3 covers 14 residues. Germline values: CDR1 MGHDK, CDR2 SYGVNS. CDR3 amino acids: CASSESGYTGELFF. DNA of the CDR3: TGTGCCAGCAGTGAATCGGGGTACACCGGGGAGCTGTTTTTT.

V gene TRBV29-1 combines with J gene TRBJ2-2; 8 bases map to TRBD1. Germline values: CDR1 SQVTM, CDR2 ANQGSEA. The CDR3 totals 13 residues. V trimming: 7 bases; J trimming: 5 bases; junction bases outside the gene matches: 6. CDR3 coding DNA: TGCAGCGCAGGACAGGGAATGACCGGGGAGCTGTTTTTT. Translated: CSAGQGMTGELFF.

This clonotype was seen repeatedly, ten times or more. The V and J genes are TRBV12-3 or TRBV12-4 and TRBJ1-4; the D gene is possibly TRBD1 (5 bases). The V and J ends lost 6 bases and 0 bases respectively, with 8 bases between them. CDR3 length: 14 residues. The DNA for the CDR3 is TGTGCCAGCAGACGAGGGGCAACTAATGAAAAACTGTTTTTT. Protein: CASRRGATNEKLFF.

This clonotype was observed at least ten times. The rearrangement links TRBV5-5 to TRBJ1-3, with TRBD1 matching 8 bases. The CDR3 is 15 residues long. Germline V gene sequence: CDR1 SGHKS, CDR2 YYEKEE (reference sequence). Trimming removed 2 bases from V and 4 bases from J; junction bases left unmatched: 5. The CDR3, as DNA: TGTGCCAGCAGCTTCACAGGGGGAGTGGGAAACACCATATATTTT. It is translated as CASSFTGGVGNTIYF.

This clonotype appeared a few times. Here the CDR3 DNA reads TGTGCCAGCAGCCCCGAGGGTCGGGACAACGAAAACATTCAGTACTTC. Its protein is CASSPEGRDNENIQYF. The rearrangement uses TRBV7-9 and TRBJ2-4, with D tentatively TRBD1 (6 bases). This CDR3 has 16 amino acids. CDR1 is SEHNR and CDR2 is FQNEAQ in the germline V gene (reference sequence). V lost 5 bases and J 5 bases, leaving 19 bases between the germline ends.

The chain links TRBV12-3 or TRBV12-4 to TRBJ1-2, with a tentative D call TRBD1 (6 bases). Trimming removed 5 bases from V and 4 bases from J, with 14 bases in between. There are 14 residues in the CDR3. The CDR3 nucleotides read TGTGCCAGCAGTGTCTTTAGACAGGTCTATGGCTACACCTTC. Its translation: CASSVFRQVYGYTF.

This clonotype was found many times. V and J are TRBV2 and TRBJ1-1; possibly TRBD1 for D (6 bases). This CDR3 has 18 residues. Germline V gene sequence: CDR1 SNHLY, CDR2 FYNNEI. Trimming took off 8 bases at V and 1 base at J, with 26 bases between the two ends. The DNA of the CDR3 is TGTGCCAGCCGAAAGACGGGGAAAATGACAGGTCGGAACACTGAAGCTTTCTTT. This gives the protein CASRKTGKMTGRNTEAFF.

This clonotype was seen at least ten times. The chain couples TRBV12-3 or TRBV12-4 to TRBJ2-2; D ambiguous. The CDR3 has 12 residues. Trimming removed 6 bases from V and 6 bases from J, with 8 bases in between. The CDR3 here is CASSPWSGELFF. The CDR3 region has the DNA TGTGCCAGCAGCCCTTGGTCCGGGGAGCTGTTTTTT.

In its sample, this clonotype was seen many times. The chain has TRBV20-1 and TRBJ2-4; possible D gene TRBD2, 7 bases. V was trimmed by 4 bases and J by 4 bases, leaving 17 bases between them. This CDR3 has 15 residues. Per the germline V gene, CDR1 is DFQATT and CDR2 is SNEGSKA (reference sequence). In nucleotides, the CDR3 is TGCAGTGCTACCCGTTCGGGGGGCGCGAAAAACATTCAGTACTTC. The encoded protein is CSATRSGGAKNIQYF.

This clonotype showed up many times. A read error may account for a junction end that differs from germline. As DNA, the CDR3 is TGTGCCAGCAGCCTCGGACAGATGAACACTGAAGCTTTCTTT. This translates into CASSLGQMNTEAFF. The chain employs TRBV5-1 and TRBJ1-1, with D perhaps TRBD1 (6 bases). In germline, CDR1 is SGHRS, CDR2 YFSETQ. This CDR3 spans 14 amino acids.

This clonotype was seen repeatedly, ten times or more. The CDR3 DNA sequence: TGCGCCAGTAGGACAGGGCCCACCTCCTACGAGCAGTACTTC. Protein: CASRTGPTSYEQYF. The gene calls are TRBV5-1 and TRBJ2-7; 8 bases fit TRBD1. The CDR3 extends over 14 amino acids. The germline gives CDR1 SGHRS, CDR2 YFSETQ. The ends lost 8 bases at V and 0 bases at J; junction bases unmatched: 7.

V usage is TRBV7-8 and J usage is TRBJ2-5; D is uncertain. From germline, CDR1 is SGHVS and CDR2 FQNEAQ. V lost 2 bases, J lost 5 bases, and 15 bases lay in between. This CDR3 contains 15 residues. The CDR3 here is CASSLNQLPGETQYF. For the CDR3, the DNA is TGTGCCAGCAGCTTAAACCAGCTACCCGGCGAGACCCAGTACTTC.

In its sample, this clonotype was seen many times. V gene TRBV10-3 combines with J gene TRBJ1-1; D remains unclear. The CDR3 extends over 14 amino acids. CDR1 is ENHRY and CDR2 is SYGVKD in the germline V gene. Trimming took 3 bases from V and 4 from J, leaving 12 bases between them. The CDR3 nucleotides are TGTGCCATCAGTGAAACTGGATGGGGCACTGAAGCTTTCTTT. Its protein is CAISETGWGTEAFF.

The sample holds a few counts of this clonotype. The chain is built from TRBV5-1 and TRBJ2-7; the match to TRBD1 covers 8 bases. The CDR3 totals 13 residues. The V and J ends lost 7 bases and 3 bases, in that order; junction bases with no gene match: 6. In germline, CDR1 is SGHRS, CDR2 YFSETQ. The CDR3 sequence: CASGTGTFYEQYF. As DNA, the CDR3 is TGCGCCAGCGGGACAGGTACTTTCTACGAGCAGTACTTC. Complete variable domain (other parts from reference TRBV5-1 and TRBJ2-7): KAGVTQTPRYLIKTRGQQVTLSCSPISGHRSVSWYQQTPGQGLQFLFEYFSETQRNKGNFPGRFSGRQFSNSRSEMNVSTLELGDSALYLCASGTGTFYEQYFGPGTRLTVT.